This T cell receptor beta chain comes out of a study of cytomegalovirus exposure and HLA in healthy donors. PCR used 60 Vbeta primers and 13 Jbeta primers. Generated by immunoSEQ multiplex PCR, the TCRdb table keeps only in-frame clones and is missing some. The sample includes approximately 120,000 clones, roughly 71% seen only once; the top ten take about 4%. Trimming took 9 bases from V and 6 from J, leaving 16 bases between them. Germline values: CDR1 MRHNA, CDR2 SNTAGT. The CDR3 length is 13 residues. Notes on this clone: Antigen: not known.

Points from the study as a whole: The analysis excluded some indistinguishable V segments, including TRBV6-2 and TRBV6-3. Accounts indicate the classifier identified cytomegalovirus status with strong specificity and sensitivity. According to the study, roughly 160 TCR beta chains were cytomegalovirus-associated.

The receptor was derived from a woman between 50 and 59 years old in good health and CMV-seropositive. The chain employs TRBV6-4 and TRBJ2-3; tentative D call: TRBD1 (6 bases). Sequencing was performed on PBMCs. The CDR3 spells CASAQGDGDTQYF. DNA for the CDR3: TGTGCCAGTGCACAGGGCGATGGGGATACGCAGTATTTT.